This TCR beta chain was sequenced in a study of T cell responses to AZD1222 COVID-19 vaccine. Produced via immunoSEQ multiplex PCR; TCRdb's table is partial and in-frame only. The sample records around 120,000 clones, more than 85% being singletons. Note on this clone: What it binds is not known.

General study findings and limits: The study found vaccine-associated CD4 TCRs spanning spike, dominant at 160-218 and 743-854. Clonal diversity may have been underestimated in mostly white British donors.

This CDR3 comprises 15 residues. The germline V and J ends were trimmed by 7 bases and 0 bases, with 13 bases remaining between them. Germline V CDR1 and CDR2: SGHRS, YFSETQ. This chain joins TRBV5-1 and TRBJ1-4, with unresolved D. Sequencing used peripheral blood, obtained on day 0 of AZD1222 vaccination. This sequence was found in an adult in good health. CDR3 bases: TGCGCCAGCGGGTACTTACCCTCAACTAATGAAAAACTGTTTTTT. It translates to CASGYLPSTNEKLFF.